This T cell receptor (beta chain) was observed in a study of identical twins. This clonotype has at least ten counts. As yet, its antigen is unknown. The CDR3 consists of 11 residues. The germline CDR1 and CDR2 sequences are DFQATT and SNEGSKA (reference sequence). V lost 4 bases and J 10 bases, leaving 11 bases between the germline ends. Through template switching, a universal primer site was introduced, and the cDNA contained unique molecular identifiers. In TCRdb, the 5' RACE reads were re-called with MiXCR into one record per CDR3 protein. The repertoire has about 150,000 distinct CDR3 sequences, approximately 4% of them found once; the top ten carry around 8%. Study findings and constraints: Invariant populations such as MAIT and iNKT cells could partly muddle zero-insertion analyses. The authors drew conclusions from cross-sectional statistical analysis rather than following the same donors.

This receptor was taken from a man aged 18 to 30 in good health. The sequencing input was memory T cells sorted from blood. The chain carries TRBV20-1 and TRBJ2-1, with D possibly matching TRBD2 (6 bases). CDR3 residues: CSAKDYPEQFF. As DNA, the CDR3 is TGCAGTGCTAAGGACTATCCGGAGCAGTTCTTC.